Following are 10 T cell receptor beta chains from one sample sequenced in a study of T cells in Graves' hyperthyroidism and ophthalmopathy. Using RNA transcripts as the source, TCR beta CDR3 regions were amplified. During a first-round RT-PCR of the TCR CDR3, the HTBI primer set was used. TCRdb reprocessed the multiplex PCR reads via MiXCR and lists one record per CDR3 protein. There are about 520,000 distinct CDR3 sequences in the sample; around 20% occur only once, and about 25% lies in the top ten. The specimen sequenced was blood. These receptors all stem from a man aged 18 to 29 with Graves' hyperthyroidism.

A few counts support this clonotype. The chain carries TRBV9 and TRBJ2-7; D ambiguous. From germline, CDR1 is SGDLS and CDR2 YYNGEE. CDR3 length: 14 amino acids. Trimming shortened V by 4 bases and J by 1 base, and 12 bases separated the two germline ends. CDR3 nucleotide sequence: TGTGCCAGCAGCTGGGATGACGGATCCTACGAGCAGTACTTC. The encoded protein is CASSWDDGSYEQYF.

This clonotype was seen only a few times. V gene TRBV2 combines with J gene TRBJ1-5; D unclear. The CDR3 covers 13 residues. Germline CDR1 and CDR2: SNHLY and FYNNEI. Deletions cut 0 bases from V and 7 bases from J, with 7 bases between. The CDR3 DNA reads TGTGCCAGCAGTGAAGCGACGGGACAGCCCCAGCATTTT. Protein sequence: CASSEATGQPQHF.

This clonotype has a count of ten or more. The CDR3 coding sequence is TGTGCCAGCAGTTTATCTGGCGGGGTCACCTACGAGCAGTACTTC. This codes for CASSLSGGVTYEQYF. The chain is built from TRBV27 and TRBJ2-7; D is perhaps TRBD2 (6 bases). Trimming took 0 bases from V and 2 from J, leaving 11 bases between them. The CDR3 length is 15 residues. From germline, CDR1 is MNHEY and CDR2 SMNVEV (reference sequence).

The table lists this clonotype with a few counts. This sequence joins TRBV6-1 and TRBJ1-5; D is ambiguous. CDR1 and CDR2 (germline): MNHNS, SASEGT. CDR3 length: 13 residues. With 0 bases removed from V and 6 bases from J, the gap between germline ends came to 6 bases. CDR3 nucleotide sequence: TGTGCCAGCAGTGAAGCGGTGGGTCAGCCCCAGCATTTT. The encoded protein is CASSEAVGQPQHF.

The rearrangement links TRBV30 to TRBJ1-2; 7 nucleotides align to TRBD1. Germline lookup yields CDR1 GTSNPN and CDR2 SVGIG (reference sequence). The CDR3 has 15 amino acids. The ends lost 6 bases at V and 5 bases at J; junction bases unmatched: 15. The CDR3 sequence is CACPPRGAHSYGYTF. The CDR3 DNA sequence: TGTGCCTGTCCTCCCAGGGGGGCCCATAGTTATGGCTACACCTTC.

The chain links TRBV9 to TRBJ1-1; D is possibly TRBD1 (6 bases). Deletions cut 0 bases from V and 1 base from J, with 10 bases between. The CDR3 spans 15 residues. Germline values: CDR1 SGDLS, CDR2 YYNGEE. CDR3 bases: TGTGCCAGCAGCGTAGAGGGGGGAACGAACACTGAAGCTTTCTTT. Amino acids: CASSVEGGTNTEAFF.

The rearrangement uses TRBV6-1 and TRBJ2-2, with 8 bases matching TRBD1. Losses at the gene ends were 6 bases for V and 4 bases for J; bases not matched to a gene: 7. CDR3 length: 15 amino acids. In germline, CDR1 is MNHNS, CDR2 SASEGT. The CDR3 nucleotides are TGTGCCAGCAGCAAATCCGGGACAGGCACCGGGGAGCTGTTTTTT. Protein: CASSKSGTGTGELFF.

This clonotype was observed many times. This chain connects TRBV6-5 to TRBJ1-1, with no clear D. V lost 3 bases and J lost 8, with 10 bases in between. This CDR3 has 12 amino acids. Germline V CDR1 and CDR2: MNHEY, SVGAGI. The CDR3 spells CASSYNSGEAFF. In DNA, the CDR3 is TGTGCCAGCAGTTATAACAGCGGGGAAGCTTTCTTT.

The table lists this clonotype with many counts. The chain employs TRBV28 and TRBJ2-7; D is tentatively TRBD1 or TRBD2 (5 bases each). The CDR3 is made up of 13 amino acids. V was shortened by 3 bases and J by 4 bases, with 10 bases between the two germline ends. Germline CDR1 and CDR2: MDHEN and SYDVKM. Here the CDR3 DNA reads TGTGCCAGCAGTTTCTCAGGGAGATACGAGCAGTACTTC. Its translation is CASSFSGRYEQYF.

This clonotype was counted at least ten times. The V and J genes are TRBV19 and TRBJ1-5; no clear D. The CDR3 has 15 residues. CDR1 and CDR2 (germline): LNHDA, SQIVND (reference sequence). V shed 2 bases and J shed 2 bases, with 10 bases lying between them. This CDR3 is CASSIRAGGNQPQHF. The CDR3 DNA reads TGTGCCAGTAGTATACGCGCGGGAGGCAATCAGCCCCAGCATTTT.